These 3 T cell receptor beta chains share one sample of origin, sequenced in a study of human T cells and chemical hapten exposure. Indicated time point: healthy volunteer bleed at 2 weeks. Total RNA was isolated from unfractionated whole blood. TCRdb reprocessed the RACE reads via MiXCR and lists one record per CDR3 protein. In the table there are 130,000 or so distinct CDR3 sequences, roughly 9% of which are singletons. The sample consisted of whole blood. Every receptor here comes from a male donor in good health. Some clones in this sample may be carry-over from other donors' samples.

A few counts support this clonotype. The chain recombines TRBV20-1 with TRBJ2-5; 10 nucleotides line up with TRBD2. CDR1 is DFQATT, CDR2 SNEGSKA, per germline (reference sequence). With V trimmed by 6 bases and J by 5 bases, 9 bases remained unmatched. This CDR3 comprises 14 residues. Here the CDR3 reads CSAKRTSGLETQYF. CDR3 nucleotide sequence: TGCAGTGCCAAACGGACTAGCGGTTTGGAGACCCAGTACTTC.

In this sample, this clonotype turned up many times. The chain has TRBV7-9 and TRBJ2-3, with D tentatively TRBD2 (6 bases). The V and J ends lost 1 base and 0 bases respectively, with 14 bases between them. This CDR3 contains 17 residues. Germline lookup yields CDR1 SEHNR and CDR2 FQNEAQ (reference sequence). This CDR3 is CASSLGRGGSSTDTQYF. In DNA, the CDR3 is TGTGCCAGCAGCTTAGGGCGGGGCGGCTCTAGCACAGATACGCAGTATTTT.

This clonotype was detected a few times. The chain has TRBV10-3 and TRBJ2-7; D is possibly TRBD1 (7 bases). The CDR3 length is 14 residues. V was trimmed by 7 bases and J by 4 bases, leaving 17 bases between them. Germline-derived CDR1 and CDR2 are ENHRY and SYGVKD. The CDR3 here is CAINTGEVGYEQYF. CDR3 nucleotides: TGTGCCATCAATACAGGGGAGGTTGGGTACGAGCAGTACTTC.